This TCR beta chain emerged from a study of T cell responses to AZD1222 COVID-19 vaccine. The CDR3 totals 15 residues. Per the germline V gene, CDR1 is LNHNV and CDR2 is YYDKDF (reference sequence). The V end lost 5 bases, the J end lost 9 bases, and 17 bases lay between the germline ends. Assay used: immunoSEQ multiplex PCR; TCRdb lists only in-frame clones, some missing. Of roughly 200,000 clones in the sample, around 90% were seen once. The material was peripheral blood, obtained 28 days after the second dose of the MenACWY control vaccine. The V and J genes are TRBV15 and TRBJ1-6; TRBD1 might be the D (5 bases). This clonotype was obtained from an adult who received the MenACWY meningococcal vaccine as a control. CDR3 nucleotide sequence: TGTGCCACCAGCGTTCAGCGAGGGGTGGTTTCACCCCTCCACTTT. Translated, it gives CATSVQRGVVSPLHF. Using reference TRBV15 and TRBJ1-6 for the parts outside the CDR3, the full variable domain is DAMVIQNPRYQVTQFGKPVTLSCSQTLNHNVMYWYQQKSSQAPKLLFHYYDKDFNNEADTPDNFQSRRPNTSFCFLDIRSPGLGDTAMYLCATSVQRGVVSPLHFGNGTRLTVT.